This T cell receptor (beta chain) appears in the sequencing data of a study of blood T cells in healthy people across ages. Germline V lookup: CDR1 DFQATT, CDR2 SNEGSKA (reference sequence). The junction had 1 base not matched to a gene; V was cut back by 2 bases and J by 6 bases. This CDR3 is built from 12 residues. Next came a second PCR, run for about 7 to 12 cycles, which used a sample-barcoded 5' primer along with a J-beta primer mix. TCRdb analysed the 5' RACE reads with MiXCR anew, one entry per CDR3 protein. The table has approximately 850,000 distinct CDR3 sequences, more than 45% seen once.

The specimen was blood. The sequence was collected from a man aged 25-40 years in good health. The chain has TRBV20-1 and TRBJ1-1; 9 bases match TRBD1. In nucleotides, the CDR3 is TGCAGTGCTAGACGACAGGGGGCTGAAGCTTTCTTT. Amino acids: CSARRQGAEAFF.